The 12 T cell receptor beta chains below all came from one sample that was sequenced in a study of blood T cell repertoires in COVID-19. Sequenced by immunoSEQ multiplex PCR; TCRdb stores in-frame clones only, minus some. The sample lists 130,000 or so clones; about 86% were seen once. The sample comprised peripheral blood. Source of these receptors: a woman in her sixties or seventies with acute or convalescent COVID-19.

The gene calls are TRBV5-4 and TRBJ1-1; D remains ambiguous. Germline values: CDR1 SGHNT, CDR2 YYREEE (reference sequence). This CDR3 is 12 amino acids long. Trimming took 2 bases from V and 6 from J, leaving 8 bases between them. The CDR3 loop reads CASSFLRAEAFF. In DNA form, the CDR3 reads TGTGCCAGCAGCTTCCTGAGGGCTGAAGCTTTCTTT.

The chain employs TRBV28 and TRBJ2-5; TRBD1 agrees at 8 bases. This CDR3 region has 14 residues. With 6 bases clipped from V and 3 bases from J, the junction kept 6 bases outside the gene matches. The germline V gene has CDR1 MDHEN and CDR2 SYDVKM. CDR3 nucleotides: TGTGCCAGCAGGCGAACGACAGGGGAAGAGACCCAGTACTTC. It is translated as CASRRTTGEETQYF.

V gene TRBV12-5 combines with J gene TRBJ1-3, with TRBD1 as a possible D gene (5 bases). This CDR3 is 16 amino acids long. The V and J ends lost 3 bases and 2 bases respectively, with 14 bases between them. CDR1 and CDR2 from the germline V gene are LGHNT and FRNRAP. The CDR3 DNA is TGTGCTAGTGGTTTTAGCCGGCAGGGCCCTGGAAACACCATATATTTT. Amino acids: CASGFSRQGPGNTIYF.

This clone was observed once. The chain links TRBV14 to TRBJ2-1; D ambiguous. The CDR3 loop spans 17 amino acids. V was clipped by 2 bases and J by 0 bases, with 14 bases between them. CDR1 SGHDN and CDR2 FVKESK come from the germline V gene. The CDR3 spells CASSQTLGLSSYNEQFF. The DNA for the CDR3 is TGTGCCAGCAGCCAAACCCTCGGGTTGAGCTCCTACAATGAGCAGTTCTTC.

The chain couples TRBV7-2 to TRBJ2-1; D may be TRBD2 (5 bases). The CDR3 is made up of 16 amino acids. CDR1 SGHTA and CDR2 FQGNSA come from the germline V gene. V lost 1 base to trimming and J lost 4 bases, with 14 bases between them. DNA of the CDR3: TGTGCCAGCAGCTTAGACTCCGGGATTATATACAATGAGCAGTTCTTC. As protein: CASSLDSGIIYNEQFF. The full variable domain, completed using reference TRBV7-2 and TRBJ2-1, is GAGVSQSPSNKVTEKGKDVELRCDPISGHTALYWYRQSLGQGLEFLIYFQGNSAPDKSGLPSDRFSAERTGGSVSTLTIQRTQQEDSAVYLCASSLDSGIIYNEQFFGPGTRLTVL.

The rearrangement uses TRBV27 and TRBJ2-2, with unresolved D. The CDR3 sequence is 12 residues long. Per germline, CDR1 MNHEY and CDR2 SMNVEV (reference sequence). V dropped 3 bases and J dropped 8 bases, with 7 bases sitting between them. The CDR3 sequence: CASSFLTGELFF. The CDR3, as DNA: TGTGCCAGCAGTTTCTTGACAGGGGAGCTGTTTTTT.

The chain employs TRBV15 and TRBJ2-7; D is unresolved. The CDR3 loop spans 15 amino acids. V lost 5 bases to trimming and J lost 5 bases, with 19 bases between them. Per germline, CDR1 LNHNV and CDR2 YYDKDF (reference sequence). The CDR3 loop is CATSSPGRQEHEQYF. The DNA for the CDR3 is TGTGCCACCAGCTCGCCCGGTCGCCAGGAACACGAGCAGTACTTC.

This clone occurred once. The V gene is TRBV5-4, the J gene TRBJ1-2; 10 nucleotides align to TRBD1. The J segment lost 11 bases and the V segment lost 4 bases, leaving 5 bases of the junction unmatched. The CDR3 length is 12 residues. The germline V gene encodes CDR1 SGHNT and CDR2 YYREEE (reference sequence). CDR3 sequence reads: CASSNGTGVYTF. The CDR3 DNA is TGTGCCAGCAGCAACGGGACAGGGGTATACACCTTC.

This chain uses TRBV11-3 with TRBJ1-1; TRBD1 aligns across 8 bases. Germline-derived CDR1 and CDR2 are SGHNT and YENEEA. The J segment lost 2 bases and the V segment lost 1 base, leaving 3 bases of the junction unmatched. The CDR3 covers 15 residues. The CDR3 here is CASSLVGQGNTEAFF. The CDR3 DNA follows: TGTGCCAGCAGCTTAGTTGGACAGGGAAACACTGAAGCTTTCTTT.

The chain employs TRBV5-1 and TRBJ2-1; TRBD2 matches 13 bases. The CDR3 length is 16 residues. Germline assignment: CDR1 SGHRS and CDR2 YFSETQ. J lost 11 bases, V lost 3 bases, and 11 bases had no gene match. CDR3 residues: CASSSRTSGGYSQQFF. The CDR3 nucleotides read TGCGCCAGCAGCTCCAGGACTAGCGGGGGCTATAGCCAGCAGTTCTTC.

The chain couples TRBV27 to TRBJ2-1; 9 positions match TRBD2. With 7 bases clipped from V and 6 bases from J, the junction kept 10 bases outside the gene matches. Germline CDR1 is MNHEY and CDR2 is SMNVEV (reference sequence). The CDR3 spans 15 residues. As DNA, the CDR3 is TGTGCCAGCACTCGGTTCGGGACTAGCATCAATGAGCAGTTCTTC. This codes for CASTRFGTSINEQFF.

The gene calls are TRBV7-2 and TRBJ1-4; perhaps TRBD1 as D (5 bases). V was pared by 5 bases and J by 5 bases, with 15 bases between. In germline, CDR1 is SGHTA, CDR2 FQGNSA. The CDR3 sequence is 15 residues long. DNA of the CDR3: TGTGCCAGCAGCCCAAAGACAGTCCCGAATGAAAAACTGTTTTTT. It codes for CASSPKTVPNEKLFF.